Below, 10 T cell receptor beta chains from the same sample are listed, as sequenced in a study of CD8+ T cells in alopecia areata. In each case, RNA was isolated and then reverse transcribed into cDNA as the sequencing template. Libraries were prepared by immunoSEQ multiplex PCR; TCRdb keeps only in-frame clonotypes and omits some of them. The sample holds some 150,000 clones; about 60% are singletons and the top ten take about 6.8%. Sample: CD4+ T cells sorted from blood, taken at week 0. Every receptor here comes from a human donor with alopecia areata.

CDR3 bases: TGTGCCAGCAGCTTAGGAGCTCGCAACTACGAGCAGTACTTC. Its protein is CASSLGARNYEQYF. The chain couples TRBV7-9 to TRBJ2-7, with D unresolved. Trimming left V 1 base short and J 3 bases short, with 10 bases between. The CDR3 runs 14 residues. The germline V gene has CDR1 SEHNR and CDR2 FQNEAQ (reference sequence).

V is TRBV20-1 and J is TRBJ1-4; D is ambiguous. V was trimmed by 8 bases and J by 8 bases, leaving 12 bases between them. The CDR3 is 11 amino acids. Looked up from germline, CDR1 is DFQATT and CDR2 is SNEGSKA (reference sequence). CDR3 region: CSFLVGEKLFF. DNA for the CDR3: TGCAGTTTTTTAGTTGGCGAAAAACTGTTTTTT.

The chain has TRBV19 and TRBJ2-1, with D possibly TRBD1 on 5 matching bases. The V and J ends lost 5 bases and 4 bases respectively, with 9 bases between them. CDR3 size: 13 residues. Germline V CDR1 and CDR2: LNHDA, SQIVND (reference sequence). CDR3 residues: CASSQGAYNEQFF. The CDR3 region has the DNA TGTGCCAGTAGTCAAGGGGCGTACAATGAGCAGTTCTTC.

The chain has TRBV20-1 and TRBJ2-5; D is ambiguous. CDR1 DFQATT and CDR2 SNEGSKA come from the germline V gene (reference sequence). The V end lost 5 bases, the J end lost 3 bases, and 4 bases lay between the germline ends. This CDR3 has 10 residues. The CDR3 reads CSAYEETQYF. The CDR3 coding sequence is TGCAGTGCTTACGAAGAGACCCAGTACTTC.

In DNA form, the CDR3 reads TGCAGCGTTGAACGGCAGTTTGACACTGAAGCTTTCTTT. It codes for CSVERQFDTEAFF. The rearrangement joins TRBV29-1 to TRBJ1-1; D is undetermined. The CDR3 sequence is 13 residues long. V was shortened by 2 bases and J by 3 bases, with 10 bases between the two germline ends. Germline V gene data show CDR1 as SQVTM and CDR2 as ANQGSEA.

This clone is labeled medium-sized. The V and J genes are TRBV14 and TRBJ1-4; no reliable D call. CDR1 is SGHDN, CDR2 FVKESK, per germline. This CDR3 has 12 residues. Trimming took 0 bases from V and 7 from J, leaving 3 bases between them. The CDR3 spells CASSQDREKLFF. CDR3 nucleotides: TGTGCCAGCAGCCAAGATCGTGAAAAACTGTTTTTT.

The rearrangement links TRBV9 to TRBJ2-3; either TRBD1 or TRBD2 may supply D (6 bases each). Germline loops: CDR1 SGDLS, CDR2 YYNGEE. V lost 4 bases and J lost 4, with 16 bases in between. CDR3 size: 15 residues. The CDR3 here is CASSPVPGGPDTQYF. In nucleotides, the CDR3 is TGTGCCAGCAGCCCAGTCCCCGGGGGCCCAGATACGCAGTATTTT.

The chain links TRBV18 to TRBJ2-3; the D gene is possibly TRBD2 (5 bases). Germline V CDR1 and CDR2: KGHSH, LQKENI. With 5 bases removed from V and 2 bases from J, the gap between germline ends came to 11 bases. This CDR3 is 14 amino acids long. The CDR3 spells CASSLTSNTDTQYF. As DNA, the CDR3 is TGTGCCAGCTCATTAACTAGTAACACAGATACGCAGTATTTT. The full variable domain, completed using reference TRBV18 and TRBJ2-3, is NAGVMQNPRHLVRRRGQEARLRCSPMKGHSHVYWYRQLPEEGLKFMVYLQKENIIDESGMPKERFSAEFPKEGPSILRIQQVVRGDSAAYFCASSLTSNTDTQYFGPGTRLTVL.

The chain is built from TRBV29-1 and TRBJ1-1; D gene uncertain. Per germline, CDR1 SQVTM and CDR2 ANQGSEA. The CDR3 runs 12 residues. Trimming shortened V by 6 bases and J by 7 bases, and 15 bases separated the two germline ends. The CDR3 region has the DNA TGCAGCGTCATGGGTGCAGTTAGTGAAGCTTTCTTT. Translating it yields CSVMGAVSEAFF.

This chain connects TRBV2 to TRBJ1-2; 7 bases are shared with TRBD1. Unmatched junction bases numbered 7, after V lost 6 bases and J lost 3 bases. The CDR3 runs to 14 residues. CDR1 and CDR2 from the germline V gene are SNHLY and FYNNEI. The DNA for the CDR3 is TGTGCCAGCAGCCCCGAGGGGACAGACTATGGCTACACCTTC. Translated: CASSPEGTDYGYTF.